A single sample is the source of the 30 T cell receptor beta chains below, sequenced in a study of neurological immune-mediated disorders. One entry per CDR3 protein, called by TCRdb with MiXCR from the 5' RACE reads. This table holds fewer than 85,000 distinct CDR3 sequences, approximately 4.3% found once. Time point reported: longitudinal time-point 3. Sequenced: PBMCs. Every receptor here comes from a woman aged 55-69 years with multiple sclerosis.

This clonotype was picked up many times. The chain is built from TRBV20-1 and TRBJ1-1, with a weak D call TRBD1 (6 bases). Between the trimmed V and J ends, which lost 6 bases and 2 bases, there was a span of 16 bases. The CDR3 loop spans 14 amino acids. In germline, CDR1 is DFQATT, CDR2 SNEGSKA (reference sequence). CDR3 amino acids: CSAPRDTSNTEAFF. DNA of the CDR3: TGCAGTGCCCCTCGGGACACCTCCAACACTGAAGCTTTCTTT.

This clonotype was recorded many times. The genes are TRBV20-1 and TRBJ2-3, with unresolved D. The CDR3 has 14 residues. Per the germline V gene, CDR1 is DFQATT and CDR2 is SNEGSKA (reference sequence). Trimming left V 4 bases short and J 1 base short, with 12 bases between. In DNA form, the CDR3 reads TGCAGTGCTATCCTCGACACCCGCACAGATACGCAGTATTTT. This gives the protein CSAILDTRTDTQYF.

This clonotype was detected many times. The V gene is TRBV6-2 or TRBV6-3, the J gene TRBJ1-5, with 10 bases that match TRBD1. The CDR3 is 16 residues long. Germline V gene sequence: CDR1 MNHEY, CDR2 SVGEGT. V lost 7 bases, J lost 2 bases, and 8 bases stayed unmatched. The CDR3 loop is CASNPGQGFGNQPQHF. For the CDR3, the DNA is TGTGCCAGCAACCCGGGACAGGGGTTTGGCAATCAGCCCCAGCATTTT.

This clonotype has a count of ten or more. The chain recombines TRBV10-2 with TRBJ1-1, with a tentative D call TRBD1 (5 bases). V was clipped by 2 bases and J by 1 base, with 5 bases between them. The CDR3 totals 13 residues. Germline V CDR1 and CDR2: WSHSY, SAAADI. The CDR3: CASSEGGNTEAFF. In DNA, the CDR3 is TGCGCCAGCAGTGAGGGGGGGAACACTGAAGCTTTCTTT.

The V gene is TRBV5-8, the J gene TRBJ2-7; D is possibly TRBD1 or TRBD2 (6 bases each). This CDR3 has 14 amino acids. The germline gives CDR1 SGHTS, CDR2 YDEGEE. V was trimmed by 7 bases and J by 1 base, leaving 15 bases between them. This CDR3 is CASLRDTKSYEQYF. CDR3 coding DNA: TGTGCCAGCTTGCGGGACACGAAATCCTACGAGCAGTACTTC.

This clonotype was counted ten times or more. The chain has TRBV6-5 and TRBJ2-7; TRBD1 agrees at 7 bases. The CDR3 has 15 residues. V dropped 5 bases and J dropped 2; count of bases not matched to a gene: 9. The germline V gene has CDR1 MNHEY and CDR2 SVGAGI. The CDR3 region is CASSAPGQWPYEQYF. The CDR3 DNA is TGTGCCAGCAGTGCTCCGGGACAGTGGCCCTACGAGCAGTACTTC.

With respect to this clonotype: The junction shows a germline mismatch at one end, possibly a read error. The gene calls are TRBV28 and TRBJ1-6; TRBD1 might be the D (5 bases). Per the germline V gene, CDR1 is MDHEN and CDR2 is SYDVKM. The CDR3 runs to 14 residues. CDR3 coding DNA: TGTACCAGCACCCCTGGGGGTGAAGGATCACCCCTCCACTTT. It codes for CTSTPGGEGSPLHF.

This clonotype was seen repeatedly, ten times or more. The chain carries TRBV21-1 and TRBJ2-3; the table's D call, TRBD2, was not checked against the DNA. TRBV21-1 is described as a pseudogene. There are 16 residues in the CDR3. CDR3 sequence (DNA): TGTGCCAGCAGCAAAGATTCGAGGGATGAGGCAGATACGCAGTATTTT. Translating gives CASSKDSRDEADTQYF.

Here the CDR3 DNA reads TGTGCCAGCAGCTTAGCGGGACAGGGTGATCAGCCCCAGCATTTT. This codes for CASSLAGQGDQPQHF. The V call is TRBV7-6, the J call TRBJ1-5, with 9 bases identical to TRBD1. Germline trimming cut 0 bases from V and 5 bases from J; bases unmatched to any gene: 2. Germline V CDR1 and CDR2: SGHVS, FNYEAQ. This CDR3 comprises 15 residues.

In its sample, this clonotype was seen many times. The chain couples TRBV29-1 to TRBJ2-2, with TRBD1 matching over 11 bases. CDR3 size: 16 residues. Germline CDR1 is SQVTM and CDR2 is ANQGSEA. V gave up 5 bases and J gave up 0 bases; unmatched junction bases: 5. The CDR3 spells CSVRTGGWTNTGELFF. In DNA form, the CDR3 reads TGCAGCGTTAGGACAGGGGGCTGGACGAACACCGGGGAGCTGTTTTTT.

This clonotype was recorded many times. The V and J genes are TRBV11-2 and TRBJ2-2; 10 nucleotides match TRBD1. V shed 4 bases and J 8 bases; nucleotides not matched to a gene: 7. Germline values: CDR1 SGHAT, CDR2 FQNNGV. CDR3 length equals 15 residues. The CDR3 coding sequence is TGTGCCAGCAGCTCGAAGACAGGGGGCCCGGGGGAGCTGTTTTTT. Translation: CASSSKTGGPGELFF.

Ten or more counts support this clonotype. The chain uses TRBV20-1 and TRBJ2-7, with a possible D match to TRBD2 (6 bases). Germline CDR1 and CDR2: DFQATT and SNEGSKA (reference sequence). This CDR3 contains 13 residues. The V end lost 0 bases, the J end lost 7 bases, and 13 bases lay between the germline ends. CDR3 loop: CSARDRGKWEQYF. DNA for the CDR3: TGCAGTGCTAGAGATCGGGGGAAGTGGGAGCAGTACTTC.

This clonotype was observed at least ten times. V usage is TRBV3-1 and J usage is TRBJ1-5, with D maybe TRBD1 (5 bases). This CDR3 region has 14 residues. The V end was cut by 0 bases, the J end by 7 bases, with 10 bases between. CDR1 is LGHDT, CDR2 YNNKEL, per germline (reference sequence). CDR3 bases: TGTGCCAGCAGCCAAGAGGGATCAGGGCAGCCCCAGCATTTT. Translation gives CASSQEGSGQPQHF.

The sample holds many counts of this clonotype. This chain connects TRBV5-8 to TRBJ2-1, with a weak D call TRBD1 (6 bases). The CDR3 loop spans 13 amino acids. Germline values: CDR1 SGHTS, CDR2 YDEGEE. V was cut by 3 bases and J by 8 bases, with 12 bases left in between. The CDR3 DNA is TGTGCCAGCAGCTCTACAGGGTTGGATGAGCAGTTCTTC. As protein: CASSSTGLDEQFF.

This clonotype occurred many times. The chain combines TRBV20-1 with TRBJ2-1; 7 nucleotides line up with TRBD1. Trimming removed 5 bases from V and 9 bases from J; junction bases left unmatched: 10. Germline CDR1 DFQATT, CDR2 SNEGSKA (reference sequence). CDR3 size: 13 residues. This chain's CDR3 is CSAPDRVKGEQFF. CDR3 coding DNA: TGCAGTGCTCCTGACAGGGTGAAGGGTGAGCAGTTCTTC.

This clonotype was detected ten times or more. CDR3 sequence reads: CASSWQGLSNQPQHF. CDR3 bases: TGTGCCAGCAGTTGGCAGGGGTTGAGCAATCAGCCCCAGCATTTT. The genes are TRBV2 and TRBJ1-5; D is possibly TRBD1 (6 bases). CDR3 length: 15 residues. V gave up 5 bases and J gave up 1 base, with 12 bases separating them. CDR1 and CDR2 (germline): SNHLY, FYNNEI.

This clonotype appeared many times. The rearrangement links TRBV20-1 to TRBJ1-2; TRBD1 is a possible D gene (6 bases). CDR1 and CDR2 from the germline V gene are DFQATT and SNEGSKA (reference sequence). The CDR3 spans 12 residues. Trimming removed 5 bases from V and 1 base from J, with 8 bases in between. For the CDR3, the DNA is TGCAGTGCTTACAGGGATAACTATGGCTACACCTTC. Amino acids: CSAYRDNYGYTF.

This clonotype was observed many times. The chain recombines TRBV5-1 with TRBJ2-7; D is perhaps TRBD1 (5 bases). The CDR3 contains 14 residues. V lost 1 base to trimming and J lost 7 bases, with 15 bases between them. Germline CDR1 and CDR2: SGHRS and YFSETQ. The CDR3 DNA follows: TGCGCCAGCAGCTTGTCAACAGGAGCAAGGGAGCAGTACTTC. Translated: CASSLSTGAREQYF.

In its sample, this clonotype was seen many times. The chain carries TRBV20-1 and TRBJ2-1, with 7 bases aligning to TRBD1. The CDR3 runs to 14 residues. J was trimmed by 6 bases and V by 4 bases; bases with no gene match: 9. Germline V CDR1 and CDR2: DFQATT, SNEGSKA (reference sequence). DNA for the CDR3: TGCAGTGCTACCCCCGGGACAGCCGTCAATGAGCAGTTCTTC. This encodes CSATPGTAVNEQFF.

Ten or more counts support this clonotype. This chain links TRBV5-1 with TRBJ1-1; 11 nucleotides match TRBD1. The J segment lost 6 bases and the V segment lost 5 bases, leaving 12 bases of the junction unmatched. Germline V gene sequence: CDR1 SGHRS, CDR2 YFSETQ. CDR3 length equals 16 residues. The DNA for the CDR3 is TGCGCCAGCAGTGTGGACAGGGGGCTTGCGGGCGCTGAAGCTTTCTTT. Protein product: CASSVDRGLAGAEAFF.

V usage is TRBV20-1 and J usage is TRBJ1-5; D uncertain. This CDR3 comprises 14 residues. V gave up 7 bases and J gave up 0 bases, with 13 bases separating them. Germline V gene data show CDR1 as DFQATT and CDR2 as SNEGSKA (reference sequence). The DNA for the CDR3 is TGCAGTGTAAACCCGGGGAATAGCAATCAGCCCCAGCATTTT. Translated, it gives CSVNPGNSNQPQHF.

This clonotype has ten or more counts. One junction end disagrees with the germline gene, perhaps due to a read error. The chain carries TRBV7-7 and TRBJ2-5; D perhaps matches TRBD1 (5 bases). The CDR3 contains 14 residues. CDR1 is SSHAT and CDR2 is FNYEAQ in the germline V gene (reference sequence). CDR3 sequence reads: CASSPLSTGETQYF. The DNA of the CDR3 is TGTGCTAGCAGCCCCCTTAGCACAGGCGAGACCCAGTACTTC.

In its sample, this clonotype was seen many times. The genes are TRBV19 and TRBJ1-3; no reliable D call. This CDR3 contains 15 residues. The germline CDR1 and CDR2 sequences are LNHDA and SQIVND (reference sequence). The germline V and J ends were trimmed by 7 bases and 2 bases, with 15 bases remaining between them. CDR3 in DNA: TGTGCCAGTATCAATCTGGGCTTGGCTGGAAACACCATATATTTT. Its protein product is CASINLGLAGNTIYF.

This clonotype was seen many times. J is TRBJ2-5 and V is TRBV18; 8 bases line up with TRBD2. Germline lookup yields CDR1 KGHSH and CDR2 LQKENI. There are 13 residues in the CDR3. The V segment lost 5 bases and the J segment 5 bases; nucleotides outside the gene matches: 4. This CDR3 is CASSSGLDETQYF. The DNA for the CDR3 is TGTGCCAGCTCATCGGGACTAGACGAGACCCAGTACTTC.

In its sample, this clonotype was seen many times. The chain links TRBV6-2 or TRBV6-3 to TRBJ2-2; the D is unclear. Looked up from germline, CDR1 is MNHEY and CDR2 is SVGEGT. V was shortened by 6 bases and J by 6 bases, with 5 bases between the two germline ends. This CDR3 comprises 11 residues. The CDR3 region is CASRGPGELFF. The CDR3 DNA reads TGTGCCAGCAGAGGGCCCGGGGAGCTGTTTTTT.

This clonotype has at least ten counts. The J gene is TRBJ1-4, the V gene TRBV27; D unclear. V shed 0 bases and J shed 7 bases, with 9 bases lying between them. Germline assignment: CDR1 MNHEY and CDR2 SMNVEV (reference sequence). The CDR3 runs 14 residues. CDR3 nucleotides: TGTGCCAGCAGTTTATCCGGGGTGGGTGAAAAACTGTTTTTT. It yields the protein CASSLSGVGEKLFF.

This clonotype has a count of ten or more. The chain employs TRBV27 and TRBJ2-5; D not certain. The germline V gene encodes CDR1 MNHEY and CDR2 SMNVEV (reference sequence). This CDR3 contains 15 residues. Trimming took off 8 bases at V and 5 bases at J, with 21 bases between the two ends. Written as DNA, the CDR3 is TGTGCCAGCCGGCCAGAAGGGCAGTTGGTGGAGACCCAGTACTTC. This translates into CASRPEGQLVETQYF.

This clonotype was detected ten times or more. The chain is built from TRBV10-3 and TRBJ2-2; D remains ambiguous. The length of the CDR3 is 15 residues. Trimming removed 0 bases from V and 6 bases from J, with 11 bases in between. Looked up from germline, CDR1 is ENHRY and CDR2 is SYGVKD. Written as DNA, the CDR3 is TGTGCCATCAGTGAGTCGGGCGGATGGTCCGGGGAGCTGTTTTTT. This sequence encodes CAISESGGWSGELFF.

J is TRBJ2-7 and V is TRBV13; TRBD2 matches at 9 bases. The CDR3 covers 13 residues. Unmatched junction bases numbered 4, after V lost 3 bases and J lost 7 bases. Germline V CDR1 and CDR2: PRHDT, FYEKMQ (reference sequence). CDR3 residues: CASSFSGGEEQYF. CDR3 bases: TGTGCCAGCAGCTTTAGCGGGGGTGAAGAGCAGTACTTC.

In DNA, the CDR3 is TGTGCCAGCTCCCAGGGGTTGAACACTGAAGCTTTCTTT. As protein: CASSQGLNTEAFF. The chain is built from TRBV6-1 and TRBJ1-1; weak D call: TRBD1 (6 bases). The germline V gene has CDR1 MNHNS and CDR2 SASEGT. The CDR3 spans 13 residues. V shed 8 bases and J shed 0 bases, with 10 bases lying between them.